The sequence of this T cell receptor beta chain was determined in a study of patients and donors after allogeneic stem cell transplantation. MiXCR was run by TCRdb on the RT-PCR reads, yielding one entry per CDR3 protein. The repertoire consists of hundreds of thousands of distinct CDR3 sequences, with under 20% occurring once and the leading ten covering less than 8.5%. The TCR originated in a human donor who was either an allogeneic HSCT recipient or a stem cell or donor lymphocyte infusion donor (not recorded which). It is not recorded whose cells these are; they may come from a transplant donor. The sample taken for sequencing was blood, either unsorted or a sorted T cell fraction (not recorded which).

For the CDR3, the DNA is TGTGCCAGCAGTGAAGCGGCAGGGAATCCCTACGAGCAGTACTTC. It yields the protein CASSEAAGNPYEQYF. The chain joins TRBV6-1 to TRBJ2-7; tentatively, D is TRBD1 (5 bases). This CDR3 is 15 amino acids long. The germline CDR1 and CDR2 sequences are MNHNS and SASEGT. Trimming took 0 bases from V and 2 from J, leaving 11 bases between them.